This entry features one T cell receptor beta chain sequence. Antigen unknown. Each CDR3 protein gets one entry after TCRdb re-called the PCR reads with MiXCR. The data hold hundreds of thousands of distinct CDR3 sequences, with 15% to 20% observed a single time. This sample is drawn from a study of molecular identifiers for immune sequencing clone quantification. Broader study findings: In naive cells, clones above 20 RNA copies held under 1% of molecules, whereas in effector cells they held over 99%.

Germline assignment: CDR1 LNHDA and CDR2 SQIVND (reference sequence). The V end lost 4 bases, the J end lost 3 bases, and 10 bases lay between the germline ends. CDR3 length: 14 amino acids. The TCR originated in a human donor in good health. Some libraries in this study had Jurkat cell RNA spiked in. Material for sequencing was naive CD8+ T cells from blood, with Jurkat cell RNA spiked in. Subset indicated: FACS-sorted CD8+CD4-CCR7+CD45RA+ naive T cells. The chain joins TRBV19 to TRBJ2-1; tentative D call: TRBD2 (5 bases). The CDR3 loop reads CASSTTSNYNEQFF. CDR3 coding DNA: TGTGCCAGTAGTACAACTAGTAACTACAATGAGCAGTTCTTC.